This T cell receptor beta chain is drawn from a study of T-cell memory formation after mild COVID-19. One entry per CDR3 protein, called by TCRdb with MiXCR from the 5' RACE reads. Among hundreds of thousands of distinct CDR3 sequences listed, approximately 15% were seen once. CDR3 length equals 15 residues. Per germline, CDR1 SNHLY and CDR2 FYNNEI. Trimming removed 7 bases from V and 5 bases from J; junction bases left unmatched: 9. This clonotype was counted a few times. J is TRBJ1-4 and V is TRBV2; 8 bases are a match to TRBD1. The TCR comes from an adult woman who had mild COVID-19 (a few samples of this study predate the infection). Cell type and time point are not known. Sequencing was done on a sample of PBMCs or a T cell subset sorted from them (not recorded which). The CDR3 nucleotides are TGTGCCAGCATGTTGGGACAGGACGGGAATGAAAAACTGTTTTTT. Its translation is CASMLGQDGNEKLFF.